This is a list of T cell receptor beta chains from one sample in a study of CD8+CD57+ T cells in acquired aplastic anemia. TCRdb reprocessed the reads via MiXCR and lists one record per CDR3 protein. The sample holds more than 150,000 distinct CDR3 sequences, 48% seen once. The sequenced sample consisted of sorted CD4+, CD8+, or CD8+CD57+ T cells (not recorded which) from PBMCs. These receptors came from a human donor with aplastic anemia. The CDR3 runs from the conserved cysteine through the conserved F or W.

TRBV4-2	CASSQESRIPYEQYF
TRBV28	CASSLASTAKNIQYF
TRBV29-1	CSVDIDEQFF
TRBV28	CASSFLGFHEQYF
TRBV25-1	CARVVDRVNQPQHF
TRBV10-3	CAISKDIRNYGYTF
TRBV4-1	CASSPPDGRAPGELFF
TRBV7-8	CASSLEAGVNYGYTF
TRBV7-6	CASSLMGEQYF
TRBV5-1	CASSPRLASEQFF
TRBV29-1	CSVALELEGNGYTF
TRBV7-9	CASAAGRDQPQHF
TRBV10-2	CASSESGQGSYEQYF
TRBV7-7	CASSSTGLDEQFF
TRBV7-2	CASSLALYEQYF
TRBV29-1	CSAGRGLPRPYEQYF
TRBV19	CASSSRQGIRQPQHF
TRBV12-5	CASALGLSGANVLTF
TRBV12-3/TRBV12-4	CASALRGDQYQRGVNTEAFF
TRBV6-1	CASSGQGGSYGYTF
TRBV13	CASIRDTPWEQYF
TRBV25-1	CASSVGLNSPLHF
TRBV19	CATGQGEREKLFF
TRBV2	CASSVGRGLGYGYTF
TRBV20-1	CSARDMVWEETQYF
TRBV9	CASSIDPGNSGNTIYF
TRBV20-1	CSARGWGASDGIQYF
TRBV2	CASMDFSSYEQYF
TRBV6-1	CASSVERRTGETPQYF
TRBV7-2	CASSLALDRGRTEAFF
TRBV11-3	CASSLLGQLFF
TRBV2	CASKTRNNSPLHF
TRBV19	CASSMGAGEQYF
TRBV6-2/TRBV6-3	CASSLALTGGGEQYF
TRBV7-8	CASSAGTIDKPQHF
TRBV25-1	CASSDASLRGNTIYF
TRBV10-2	CASTRLAEYNEQFF
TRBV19	CASRRGPGQGNTF
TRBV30	CAWSAGNTEAFF
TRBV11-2	CASSPKGAASTDTQYF
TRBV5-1	CASSLRSGGNQPQHF
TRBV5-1	CASGLGHDYGYTF
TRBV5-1	CASRLSEPSSYNEQFF
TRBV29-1	CSVVRADTQYF
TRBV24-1	CATRDGITEAFF
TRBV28	CASSSVSYEQYF
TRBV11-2	CASSLDTRGLLAVSYNEQFF
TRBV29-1	CSVDPPPNTEAFF
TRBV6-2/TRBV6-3	CASSPAYEQYF